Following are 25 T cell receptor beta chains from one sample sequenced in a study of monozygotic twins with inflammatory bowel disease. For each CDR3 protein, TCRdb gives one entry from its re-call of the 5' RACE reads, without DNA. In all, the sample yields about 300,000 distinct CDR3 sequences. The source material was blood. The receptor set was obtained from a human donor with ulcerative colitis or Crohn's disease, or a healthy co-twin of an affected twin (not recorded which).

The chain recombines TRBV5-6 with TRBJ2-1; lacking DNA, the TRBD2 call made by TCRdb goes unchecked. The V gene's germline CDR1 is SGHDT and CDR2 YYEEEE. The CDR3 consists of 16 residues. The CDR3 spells CASSLIAGGLRNEQFF.

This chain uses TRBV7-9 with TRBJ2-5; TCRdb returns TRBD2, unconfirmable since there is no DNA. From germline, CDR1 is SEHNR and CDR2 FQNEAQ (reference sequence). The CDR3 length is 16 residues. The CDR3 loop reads CASSPTSGYIQETQYF.

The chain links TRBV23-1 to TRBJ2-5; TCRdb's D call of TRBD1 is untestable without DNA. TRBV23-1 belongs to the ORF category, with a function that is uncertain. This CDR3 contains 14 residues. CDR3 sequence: CASSQRDRGETQYF.

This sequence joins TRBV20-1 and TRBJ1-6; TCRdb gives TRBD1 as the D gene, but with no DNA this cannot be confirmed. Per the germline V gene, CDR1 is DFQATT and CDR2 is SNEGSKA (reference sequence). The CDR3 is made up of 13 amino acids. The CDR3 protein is CSARRTGDSPLHF.

This CDR3 reads CASRRRNQPQHF. The V call is TRBV12-3 or TRBV12-4, the J call TRBJ1-5. The CDR3 is made up of 12 amino acids.

This CDR3 reads CASSLTEGACGYTF. This chain uses TRBV13 with TRBJ1-2; TCRdb selects TRBD1, and the lack of DNA leaves this call unchecked. The CDR3 extends over 14 amino acids. CDR1 is PRHDT, CDR2 FYEKMQ, per germline (reference sequence).

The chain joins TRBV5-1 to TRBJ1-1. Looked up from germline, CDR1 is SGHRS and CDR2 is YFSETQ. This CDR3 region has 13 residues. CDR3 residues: CASSLVGYSEAFF.

This CDR3 reads CASSLLHGTPPSYEQYF. The V call is TRBV5-1, the J call TRBJ2-7; TCRdb reports TRBD1, a call that lacks DNA to check it against. CDR3 length: 17 amino acids. Germline loops: CDR1 SGHRS, CDR2 YFSETQ.

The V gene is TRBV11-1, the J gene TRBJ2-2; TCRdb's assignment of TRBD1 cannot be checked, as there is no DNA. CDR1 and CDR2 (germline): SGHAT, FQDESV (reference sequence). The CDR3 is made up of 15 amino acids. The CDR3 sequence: CASTHIGQGTGELFF. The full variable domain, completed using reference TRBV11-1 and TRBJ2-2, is EAEVAQSPRYKITEKSQAVAFWCDPISGHATLYWYRQILGQGPELLVQFQDESVVDDSQLPKDRFSAERLKGVDSTLKIQPAELGDSAMYLCASTHIGQGTGELFFGEGSRLTVL.

The CDR3 loop reads CASSLISLGTRNGYTF. The gene calls are TRBV12-3 or TRBV12-4 and TRBJ1-2; TCRdb picks TRBD1, but there is no DNA to check that call. This CDR3 has 16 amino acids.

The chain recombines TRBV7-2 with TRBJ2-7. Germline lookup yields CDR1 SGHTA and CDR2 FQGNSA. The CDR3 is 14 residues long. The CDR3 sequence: CASSLDTVTYEQYF.

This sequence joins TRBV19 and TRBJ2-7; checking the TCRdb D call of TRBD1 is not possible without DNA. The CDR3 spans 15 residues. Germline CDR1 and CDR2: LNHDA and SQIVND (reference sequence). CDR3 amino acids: CASSEPGTGTYEQYF.

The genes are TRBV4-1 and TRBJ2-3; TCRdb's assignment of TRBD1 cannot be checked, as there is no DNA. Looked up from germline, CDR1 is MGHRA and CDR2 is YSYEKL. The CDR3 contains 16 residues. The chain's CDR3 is CASSQDRQLSTDTQYF.

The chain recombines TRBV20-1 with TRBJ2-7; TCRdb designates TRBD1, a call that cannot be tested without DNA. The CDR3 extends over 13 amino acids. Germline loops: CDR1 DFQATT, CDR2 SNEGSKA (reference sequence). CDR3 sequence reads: CSASYGQGDEQYF.

CDR3: CASSQDPGTIAAGEQYF. The chain employs TRBV3-1 and TRBJ2-7; the TCRdb call, TRBD2, lacks DNA for checking. Per the germline V gene, CDR1 is LGHDT and CDR2 is YNNKEL (reference sequence). The CDR3 has 17 residues.

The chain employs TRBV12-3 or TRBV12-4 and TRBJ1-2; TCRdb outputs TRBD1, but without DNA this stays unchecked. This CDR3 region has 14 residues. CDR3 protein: CASSLRGTYVGYTF.

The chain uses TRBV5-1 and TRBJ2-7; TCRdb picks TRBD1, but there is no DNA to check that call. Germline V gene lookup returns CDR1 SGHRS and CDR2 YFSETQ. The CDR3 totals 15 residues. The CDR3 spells CASSPSSGVSYEQYF.

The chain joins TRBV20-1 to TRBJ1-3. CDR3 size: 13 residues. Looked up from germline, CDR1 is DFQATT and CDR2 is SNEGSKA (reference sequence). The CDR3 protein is CSALGPTGNTIYF.

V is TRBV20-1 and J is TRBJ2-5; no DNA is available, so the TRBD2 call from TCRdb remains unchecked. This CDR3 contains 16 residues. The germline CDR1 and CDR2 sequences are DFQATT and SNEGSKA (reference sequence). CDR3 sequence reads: CSARGSGGGYTETQYF.

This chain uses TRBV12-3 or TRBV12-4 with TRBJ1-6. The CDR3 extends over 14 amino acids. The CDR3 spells CASSSPARGSPLHF.

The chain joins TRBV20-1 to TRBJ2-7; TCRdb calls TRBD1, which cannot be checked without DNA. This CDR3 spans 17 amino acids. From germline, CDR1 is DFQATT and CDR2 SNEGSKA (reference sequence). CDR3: CSAWEPGARSLVYEQYF.

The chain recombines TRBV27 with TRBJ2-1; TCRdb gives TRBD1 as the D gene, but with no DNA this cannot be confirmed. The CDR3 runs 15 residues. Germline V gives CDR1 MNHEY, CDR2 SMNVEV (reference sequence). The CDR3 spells CASSVGTGVMNEQFF.

CDR3 residues: CSSRPGSPTDTQYF. The rearrangement links TRBV29-1 to TRBJ2-3. The CDR3 covers 14 residues. Germline lookup yields CDR1 SQVTM and CDR2 ANQGSEA.

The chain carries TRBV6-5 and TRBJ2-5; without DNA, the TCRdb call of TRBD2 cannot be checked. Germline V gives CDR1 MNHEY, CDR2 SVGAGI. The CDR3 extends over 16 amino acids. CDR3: CASSYSGTSGQETQYF.

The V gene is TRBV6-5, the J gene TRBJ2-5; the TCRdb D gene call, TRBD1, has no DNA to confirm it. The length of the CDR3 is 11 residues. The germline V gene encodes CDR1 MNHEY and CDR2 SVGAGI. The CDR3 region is CASRLLSFQYF.